Included here is one T cell receptor beta chain sequence, with context. The data stem from a study of PD-L1 blockade in urothelial cancer. Pretreatment and on-treatment samples were taken, numbering 1 to 8 per patient. Clones were read by immunoSEQ multiplex PCR, and TCRdb kept only the in-frame ones, dropping some. The repertoire consists of tens of thousands of clones, with 70% to 90% occurring once and the leading ten covering 7.6%. Germline CDR1 reads PRHDT; CDR2 reads FYEKMQ (reference sequence). This CDR3 has 15 amino acids. The V end was cut by 2 bases, the J end by 4 bases, with 14 bases between.

This TCR derives from a man aged 55 to 70 with urothelial cancer. This specimen consisted of PBMCs, obtained around atezolizumab (anti-PD-L1) treatment. This rearrangement joins TRBV13 to TRBJ1-2; possibly TRBD1 for D (5 bases). CDR3: CASSLYQEGAYGYTF. CDR3 DNA sequence: TGTGCCAGCAGCTTATATCAGGAAGGGGCCTATGGCTACACCTTC.